These 2 T cell receptor beta chains share one sample of origin, sequenced in a study of control samples from healthy donors and cancer patients. Data came from immunoSEQ multiplex PCR; TCRdb stores just in-frame clones and leaves some out. The sample includes 80,000 or so clones, around 94% of them seen just once. Specimen: blood. These receptors came from a woman in her thirties or forties in good health.

The genes are TRBV27 and TRBJ1-1, with D maybe TRBD1 (5 bases). The ends were cut back, 5 bases at V and 8 bases at J, with 21 bases in the middle. The CDR3 sequence is 15 residues long. Per germline, CDR1 MNHEY and CDR2 SMNVEV (reference sequence). CDR3 sequence reads: CASSPLGGNIPEAFF. The CDR3 DNA reads TGTGCCAGCAGTCCCCTGGGGGGGAATATCCCCGAAGCTTTCTTT.

The rearrangement uses TRBV4-1 and TRBJ2-3; the D is unclear. Germline V gene sequence: CDR1 MGHRA, CDR2 YSYEKL. This CDR3 has 14 amino acids. Trimming removed 2 bases from V and 4 bases from J, with 10 bases in between. This chain's CDR3 is CASSQPRSSDTQYF. The CDR3 DNA is TGCGCCAGCAGCCAACCCCGTTCTTCAGATACGCAGTATTTT.